The T cell receptor (beta chain) under discussion was sequenced for a study of cytomegalovirus exposure and HLA in healthy donors. Vbeta (60) and Jbeta (13) primers were used in the PCR. Sequencing used immunoSEQ multiplex PCR; TCRdb keeps in-frame clones, though not all of them. Among under 150,000 clones listed, 70% to 85% were seen once. What was sequenced was PBMCs. The origin of this receptor is a man between 18 and 35 years old in good health and CMV-seronegative.

CDR3 coding DNA: TGTGCCAGCACTGGAGTTTCAGTTTCCTCGGCTTTCTTT. Translating gives CASTGVSVSSAFF. The rearrangement uses TRBV2 and TRBJ1-1; D not resolved. Germline CDR1 reads SNHLY; CDR2 reads FYNNEI. Trimming left V 7 bases short and J 11 bases short, with 20 bases between. This CDR3 contains 13 residues.